Following are 22 T cell receptor beta chains from one sample sequenced in a study of T cells in Graves' hyperthyroidism and ophthalmopathy. There were TCR beta CDR3 regions amplified from RNA transcripts. In the first-round RT-PCR of the TCR CDR3, the HTBI primer set was used. TCRdb ran MiXCR on the multiplex PCR reads and lists one entry per CDR3 protein. The sample gives 600,000 to 650,000 distinct CDR3 sequences, less than 25% of which show up once; under 35% is in the top ten. Sequencing was carried out using blood. The receptors shown here come from a man in his thirties or forties with Graves' ophthalmopathy.

This clonotype was seen at least ten times. This rearrangement joins TRBV7-2 to TRBJ2-3, with D perhaps matching TRBD2 (6 bases). CDR3 length equals 15 residues. V dropped 4 bases and J dropped 3 bases, with 14 bases sitting between them. The germline V gene has CDR1 SGHTA and CDR2 FQGNSA. The CDR3 region has the DNA TGTGCCAGCAGCTGGGAGGACGTAAGGACAGATACGCAGTATTTT. Encoded protein: CASSWEDVRTDTQYF. Full variable domain (outside the CDR3, taken from reference TRBV7-2 and TRBJ2-3): GAGVSQSPSNKVTEKGKDVELRCDPISGHTALYWYRQSLGQGLEFLIYFQGNSAPDKSGLPSDRFSAERTGGSVSTLTIQRTQQEDSAVYLCASSWEDVRTDTQYFGPGTRLTVL.

This clonotype was counted only a few times. V is TRBV4-1 and J is TRBJ1-2; D gene uncertain. The CDR3 is 15 amino acids. Germline CDR1 MGHRA, CDR2 YSYEKL. V was trimmed by 0 bases and J by 4 bases, leaving 12 bases between them. In nucleotides, the CDR3 is TGCGCCAGCAGCCAAGATCGAGGCGCCTCCTATGGCTACACCTTC. It translates to CASSQDRGASYGYTF.

This clonotype was found a few times. CDR3 loop: CASSLSNRDGYTF. DNA for the CDR3: TGTGCCAGCAGTTTATCGAACAGGGATGGCTACACCTTC. The chain is built from TRBV27 and TRBJ1-2; possibly TRBD1 for D (6 bases). V lost 0 bases, J lost 6 bases, and 8 bases lay in between. Germline CDR1 MNHEY, CDR2 SMNVEV (reference sequence). This CDR3 contains 13 residues.

The chain is built from TRBV6-2 or TRBV6-3 and TRBJ2-1; 15 bases align to TRBD2. CDR1 and CDR2 from the germline V gene are MNHEY and SVGEGT. J was trimmed by 9 bases and V by 7 bases; bases with no gene match: 10. This CDR3 region has 16 residues. The CDR3: CASTPPGLAGGFEQFF. The CDR3 nucleotides are TGTGCCAGCACCCCACCGGGACTAGCGGGAGGCTTTGAGCAGTTCTTC.

This clonotype has only a few counts. The chain carries TRBV10-3 and TRBJ2-5; no clear D. Trimming cost V 0 bases and J 1 base, with 6 bases left between them. CDR3 length: 14 amino acids. CDR1 is ENHRY, CDR2 SYGVKD, per germline. CDR3 in amino acids: CAISESSSQETQYF. As DNA, the CDR3 is TGTGCCATCAGTGAGTCGTCAAGCCAAGAGACCCAGTACTTC.

The chain couples TRBV12-3 or TRBV12-4 to TRBJ2-2; 8 positions match TRBD1. CDR3 size: 15 residues. V dropped 5 bases and J dropped 3; count of bases not matched to a gene: 5. CDR3 in DNA: TGTGCCAGCAGTCCCCCAGGGGGCTACACCGGGGAGCTGTTTTTT. This translates into CASSPPGGYTGELFF.

The chain joins TRBV12-3 or TRBV12-4 to TRBJ2-3; TRBD2 aligns across 11 bases. The CDR3 consists of 16 residues. The junction had 9 bases not matched to a gene; V was cut back by 6 bases and J by 4 bases. CDR3 coding DNA: TGTGCCAGCAGCATGCCCGGGACTAGCGGCTCAGATACGCAGTATTTT. It codes for CASSMPGTSGSDTQYF.

V usage is TRBV27 and J usage is TRBJ1-6; the match to TRBD1 covers 8 bases. Germline loops: CDR1 MNHEY, CDR2 SMNVEV (reference sequence). The CDR3 runs to 14 residues. V was pared by 7 bases and J by 10 bases, with 9 bases of the junction left unmatched. The CDR3 region is CASTEGQGNSPLHF. Written as DNA, the CDR3 is TGTGCCAGCACCGAAGGACAGGGAAACTCACCCCTCCACTTT.

The chain couples TRBV6-1 to TRBJ1-2; tentative D call: TRBD1 (6 bases). Deletions cut 5 bases from V and 4 bases from J, with 14 bases between. Germline-derived CDR1 and CDR2 are MNHNS and SASEGT. The CDR3 spans 14 residues. CDR3 sequence: CASSHGQFRYGYTF. The CDR3 coding sequence is TGTGCCAGCAGTCACGGACAGTTCCGCTATGGCTACACCTTC.

The chain uses TRBV7-2 and TRBJ2-3; D may be TRBD2 (5 bases). CDR3 size: 14 residues. Germline lookup yields CDR1 SGHTA and CDR2 FQGNSA. Trimming shortened V by 5 bases and J by 2 bases, and 11 bases separated the two germline ends. The CDR3 loop reads CASSPGLLTDTQYF. In DNA form, the CDR3 reads TGTGCCAGCAGCCCCGGACTTCTCACAGATACGCAGTATTTT.

The chain has TRBV3-1 and TRBJ2-7, with a tentative D call TRBD1 (6 bases). Trimming pared 4 bases from V and 2 bases from J, leaving 12 bases between. The CDR3 has 14 residues. Germline V gene lookup returns CDR1 LGHDT and CDR2 YNNKEL (reference sequence). The CDR3 sequence is CASSPGDTTYEQYF. Here the CDR3 DNA reads TGTGCCAGCAGCCCCGGGGACACTACCTACGAGCAGTACTTC.

The chain is built from TRBV11-2 and TRBJ2-2, with 7 bases fitting TRBD2. After removal of 5 bases from V and 8 bases from J, the junction contained 11 bases not matched to a gene. Per germline, CDR1 SGHAT and CDR2 FQNNGV. The length of the CDR3 is 15 residues. CDR3 region: CASSPGGGRGGELFF. CDR3 sequence (DNA): TGTGCCAGCAGCCCTGGGGGAGGGAGAGGAGGGGAGCTGTTTTTT. Supplemented by reference TRBV11-2 and TRBJ2-2, the full variable domain reads EAGVAQSPRYKIIEKRQSVAFWCNPISGHATLYWYQQILGQGPKLLIQFQNNGVVDDSQLPKDRFSAERLKGVDSTLKIQPAKLEDSAVYLCASSPGGGRGGELFFGEGSRLTVL.

The V gene is TRBV3-1, the J gene TRBJ1-5, with no clear D. This CDR3 comprises 13 residues. In germline, CDR1 is LGHDT, CDR2 YNNKEL (reference sequence). Deletions cut 3 bases from V and 5 bases from J, with 8 bases between. The CDR3 nucleotides read TGTGCCAGCAGCCAGGGGTTCCATCAGCCCCAGCATTTT. Protein product: CASSQGFHQPQHF.

The gene calls are TRBV20-1 and TRBJ1-2; TRBD1 is a possible D gene (5 bases). The CDR3 consists of 14 residues. V lost 1 base, J lost 4 bases, and 13 bases lay in between. Germline V gene data show CDR1 as DFQATT and CDR2 as SNEGSKA (reference sequence). In DNA form, the CDR3 reads TGCAGTGCTAGAGTCGCGAGTGGGGGCTATGGCTACACCTTC. Its translation: CSARVASGGYGYTF.

V and J are TRBV29-1 and TRBJ1-2; 11 nucleotides agree with TRBD1. J was trimmed by 5 bases and V by 7 bases; bases with no gene match: 6. CDR1 SQVTM and CDR2 ANQGSEA come from the germline V gene. This CDR3 contains 13 residues. CDR3: CSARTGGWYGYTF. CDR3 DNA sequence: TGCAGCGCCCGGACAGGGGGCTGGTATGGCTACACCTTC.

The V gene is TRBV20-1, the J gene TRBJ2-3, with D possibly TRBD2 on 5 matching bases. Germline V gene data show CDR1 as DFQATT and CDR2 as SNEGSKA (reference sequence). The CDR3 has 13 residues. V was cut by 3 bases and J by 4 bases, with 11 bases left in between. The CDR3, as DNA: TGCAGTGCTAGCCCTAGCAAGGCAGATACGCAGTATTTT. Amino acids: CSASPSKADTQYF.

The rearrangement links TRBV2 to TRBJ1-2; maybe TRBD1 (5 bases). Per the germline V gene, CDR1 is SNHLY and CDR2 is FYNNEI. The CDR3 is 15 amino acids. V was pared by 5 bases and J by 4 bases, with 17 bases between. The DNA of the CDR3 is TGTGCCAGCAGTCTCGGTGGGGGAGAAGGCTATGGCTACACCTTC. This codes for CASSLGGGEGYGYTF. Complete variable domain (other parts from reference TRBV2 and TRBJ1-2): EPEVTQTPSHQVTQMGQEVILRCVPISNHLYFYWYRQILGQKVEFLVSFYNNEISEKSEIFDDQFSVERPDGSNFTLKIRSTKLEDSAMYFCASSLGGGEGYGYTFGSGTRLTVV.

This clonotype has only a few counts. This chain joins TRBV6-5 and TRBJ2-1; 8 bases fit TRBD2. Germline trimming cut 0 bases from V and 4 bases from J; bases unmatched to any gene: 2. Looked up from germline, CDR1 is MNHEY and CDR2 is SVGAGI. The CDR3 is made up of 15 amino acids. As DNA, the CDR3 is TGTGCCAGCAGTTACTCACGGGAGGGGTACAATGAGCAGTTCTTC. Translating gives CASSYSREGYNEQFF.

This rearrangement joins TRBV12-3 or TRBV12-4 to TRBJ2-1; 13 positions agree with TRBD2. CDR3 size: 17 residues. With 3 bases clipped from V and 5 bases from J, the junction kept 7 bases outside the gene matches. The CDR3, as DNA: TGTGCCAGCAGTTTGAGAACGGGACTAGCGGGGAACAATGAGCAGTTCTTC. Its translation is CASSLRTGLAGNNEQFF.

This clonotype has only a few counts. The chain is built from TRBV30 and TRBJ2-7; 8 nucleotides match TRBD1. The V gene end was trimmed by 1 base and the J gene end by 0 bases; junction bases not matched to a gene: 5. The V gene's germline CDR1 is GTSNPN and CDR2 SVGIG (reference sequence). CDR3 length equals 15 residues. CDR3 bases: TGTGCCTGGAGTGAGGACAGGGCAGACTCCTACGAGCAGTACTTC. Translation: CAWSEDRADSYEQYF.

CDR3 protein: CASSWTSGRYEQYF. The CDR3 region has the DNA TGTGCCAGCAGCTGGACTAGCGGGAGATACGAGCAGTACTTC. The chain couples TRBV6-1 to TRBJ2-7; 13 bases are a match to TRBD2. After removal of 6 bases from V and 4 bases from J, the junction contained 3 bases not matched to a gene. The CDR3 runs 14 residues. CDR1 is MNHNS and CDR2 is SASEGT in the germline V gene.

On this clonotype: No conserved phenylalanine or tryptophan is present at the end of the CDR3, so a read error is the likely explanation. The chain carries TRBV9 and TRBJ1-2, with D perhaps TRBD1 (5 bases). The CDR3 runs to 19 residues. Trimming took off 0 bases at V and 3 bases at J, with 24 bases between the two ends. The V gene's germline CDR1 is SGDLS and CDR2 YYNGEE. The CDR3 DNA sequence: TGTGCCAGCAGCGTAGCCCAGGACACAAGGGACGGATCCGACTATGGCTACACCCTC. It is translated as CASSVAQDTRDGSDYGYTL.